The clone carrying this T cell receptor beta chain has a handful of counts. The antigen is not known. Germline loops: CDR1 MNHEY, CDR2 SMNVEV (reference sequence). This CDR3 is built from 15 residues. V was clipped by 6 bases and J by 6 bases, with 19 bases between them. This record belongs to a study of CD8 T cells in ankylosing spondylitis. Findings of the study overall: There was reportedly significant enrichment of clones that were disease-linked in matched ankylosing spondylitis synovial fluid. Eight highly homologous variants made up a TCR beta motif, and this motif appeared characteristic of ankylosing spondylitis blood.

Quantitative 5'-RACE with molecular barcodes was used to make the TCR beta libraries. MiXCR, run by TCRdb on the 5' RACE reads, gives a single entry per CDR3 protein. Of around 140,000 distinct CDR3 sequences listed, roughly a sixth were seen once; the top ten hold around a third. This clonotype originated in a male donor with ankylosing spondylitis. V gene TRBV27 combines with J gene TRBJ2-3; D might be TRBD2 (6 bases). The sample comprised blood, either unsorted or a sorted T cell fraction (not recorded which). For the CDR3, the DNA is TGTGCCAGCAGAAATCCGGGACTCCGTGCTGATACGCAGTATTTT. Its translation is CASRNPGLRADTQYF.